The 6 T cell receptor beta chains below were found in one sample sequenced in a study of blood T cell repertoires in COVID-19. Assay: immunoSEQ multiplex PCR; the TCRdb copy retains only in-frame clones and omits some. The sample carries some 270,000 clones, almost 85% recorded once. The sequenced sample was PBMCs or T cells enriched from blood (not recorded which). The receptors here all came from a woman aged 50 to 60 with acute COVID-19.

This chain connects TRBV6-6 to TRBJ1-4; D unclear. Between the trimmed V and J ends, which lost 6 bases and 4 bases, there was a span of 12 bases. Germline CDR1 reads MNHNY; CDR2 reads SVGAGI (reference sequence). The length of the CDR3 is 14 residues. CDR3 coding DNA: TGTGCCAGCAGCCTGGACGGACTTAATGAAAAACTGTTTTTT. This gives the protein CASSLDGLNEKLFF.

The rearrangement joins TRBV7-9 to TRBJ1-1, with TRBD1 identical over 8 bases. Per the germline V gene, CDR1 is SEHNR and CDR2 is FQNEAQ (reference sequence). CDR3 size: 15 residues. The ends lost 6 bases at V and 6 bases at J; junction bases unmatched: 12. CDR3 region: CASRLMDREGSEAFF. CDR3 DNA sequence: TGTGCCAGCAGGTTAATGGACAGGGAAGGTTCTGAAGCTTTCTTT.

This clone occurred a few times. This rearrangement joins TRBV6-2 or TRBV6-3 to TRBJ2-5, with D possibly matching TRBD1 (6 bases). CDR1 and CDR2 from the germline V gene are MNHEY and SVGEGT. CDR3 length: 16 amino acids. V lost 0 bases to trimming and J lost 2 bases, with 13 bases between them. This chain's CDR3 is CASSYSGGWGQETQYF. CDR3 nucleotide sequence: TGTGCCAGCAGTTACTCTGGGGGCTGGGGTCAAGAGACCCAGTACTTC.

For the CDR3, the DNA is TGTGCCAGCAGTCGATGGGGACAGGGGGGTGAGCAGTTCTTC. It yields the protein CASSRWGQGGEQFF. The chain links TRBV25-1 to TRBJ2-1; 11 bases match TRBD1. Trimming cost V 5 bases and J 9 bases; bases outside gene matches: 6. The CDR3 loop spans 14 amino acids. Germline CDR1 and CDR2: MGHDK and SYGVNS. The whole variable domain, remainder taken from reference TRBV25-1 and TRBJ2-1, is EADIYQTPRYLVIGTGKKITLECSQTMGHDKMYWYQQDPGMELHLIHYSYGVNSTEKGDLSSESTVSRIRTEHFPLTLESARPSHTSQYLCASSRWGQGGEQFFGPGTRLTVL.

This chain connects TRBV9 to TRBJ1-2; 9 positions agree with TRBD1. V trimming: 0 bases; J trimming: 5 bases; junction bases outside the gene matches: 5. Germline CDR1 SGDLS, CDR2 YYNGEE. CDR3 length: 15 amino acids. Written as DNA, the CDR3 is TGTGCCAGCAGCGTAGGGGGACAGGGAAAGTATGGCTACACCTTC. As protein: CASSVGGQGKYGYTF.

The chain carries TRBV29-1 and TRBJ1-1; 7 bases are shared with TRBD1. Trimming at V came to 2 bases and at J to 11 bases, leaving 5 bases not matched to a gene. Germline CDR1 is SQVTM and CDR2 is ANQGSEA. The CDR3 covers 11 residues. CDR3 in amino acids: CSVEQGGSAFF. The DNA of the CDR3 is TGCAGCGTTGAACAGGGGGGCAGCGCTTTCTTT.